The 2 T cell receptor beta chains reported below all come from one sample, sequenced in a study of shared clonotypes between healthy human individuals. Assay: immunoSEQ multiplex PCR; the TCRdb copy retains only in-frame clones and omits some. The sample shows roughly 2.4 million clones, nearly 97% of them seen only once. Material for sequencing was naive CD4+ T cells sorted from blood. The subset: CD45RA+ positively selected. The receptors here all came from a man younger than 35 in good health.

The V call is TRBV27, the J call TRBJ2-2; TRBD1 is a possible D gene (6 bases). Trimming cost V 10 bases and J 0 bases, with 12 bases left between them. Looked up from germline, CDR1 is MNHEY and CDR2 is SMNVEV (reference sequence). CDR3 size: 14 residues. The CDR3 region has the DNA TGTGCCACCACCGGGACAACGAACACCGGGGAGCTGTTTTTT. This encodes CATTGTTNTGELFF.

V and J are TRBV28 and TRBJ1-1, with 10 nucleotides matching TRBD1. The length of the CDR3 is 14 residues. V dropped 6 bases and J dropped 3; count of bases not matched to a gene: 4. Looked up from germline, CDR1 is MDHEN and CDR2 is SYDVKM. Here the CDR3 DNA reads TGTGCCAGCAGGGGTGGGACAGGGGACACTGAAGCTTTCTTT. It encodes CASRGGTGDTEAFF. The whole variable domain, filled in from reference TRBV28 and TRBJ1-1, reads DVKVTQSSRYLVKRTGEKVFLECVQDMDHENMFWYRQDPGLGLRLIYFSYDVKMKEKGDIPEGYSVSREKKERFSLILESASTNQTSMYLCASRGGTGDTEAFFGQGTRLTVV.